One and the same sample provided the 9 T cell receptor beta chains below, sequenced in a study of blood T cell repertoires in COVID-19. The table came from immunoSEQ multiplex PCR; TCRdb's copy has only in-frame clones and leaves some out. The sample contains 84,000 or so clones, around four fifths of which appear only once. Sequenced material: peripheral blood. The origin of the receptors is a man in his 70s with acute or convalescent COVID-19.

The V and J genes are TRBV20-1 and TRBJ2-7; D remains ambiguous. The CDR3 covers 10 residues. Trimming removed 8 bases at V and 7 bases at J, with 12 bases between. Germline-derived CDR1 and CDR2 are DFQATT and SNEGSKA (reference sequence). The CDR3 nucleotides are TGCAGTCCATACTTGTGGGAGCAGTACGTC. Amino acid sequence: CSPYLWEQYV.

About this clone itself: Germline is not matched at one junction end, which may reflect a read error. This sequence joins TRBV7-8 and TRBJ2-5; 9 bases align to TRBD2. Germline lookup yields CDR1 SGHVS and CDR2 FQNEAQ. The CDR3 is 14 residues long. The DNA of the CDR3 is TGTGCCAGCAGCGCGAGCGGGGGGCAAGGGACCCAGTACTTC. This codes for CASSASGGQGTQYF.

The sample holds a few counts of this clone. The chain carries TRBV19 and TRBJ1-5; 10 nucleotides agree with TRBD1. J lost 8 bases, V lost 5 bases, and 12 bases had no gene match. Germline lookup yields CDR1 LNHDA and CDR2 SQIVND (reference sequence). CDR3 length: 16 residues. CDR3 protein: CASSFLGTGVPEPQHF. The CDR3 bases are TGTGCCAGTAGTTTCCTCGGGACAGGGGTCCCTGAGCCCCAGCATTTT.

The chain uses TRBV7-9 and TRBJ1-3, with D unresolved. Germline CDR1 SEHNR, CDR2 FQNEAQ (reference sequence). V lost 5 bases and J 4 bases, leaving 24 bases between the germline ends. The CDR3 has 18 amino acids. The CDR3 region is CASSPRRSRTTGGNTIYF. CDR3 coding DNA: TGTGCCAGCAGCCCACGCCGGTCCCGCACGACGGGGGGAAACACCATATATTTT. The full variable domain, rest sourced from reference TRBV7-9 and TRBJ1-3, is DTGVSQNPRHKITKRGQNVTFRCDPISEHNRLYWYRQTLGQGPEFLTYFQNEAQLEKSRLLSDRFSAERPKGSFSTLEIQRTEQGDSAMYLCASSPRRSRTTGGNTIYFGEGSWLTVV.

This chain connects TRBV3-1 (or the pseudogene TRBV3-2) to TRBJ1-4, with a possible D match to TRBD1 (6 bases). The germline V gene has CDR1 LGHDT and CDR2 YNNKEL (reference sequence). The V and J ends lost 5 bases and 8 bases respectively, with 15 bases between them. The CDR3 sequence is 14 residues long. CDR3 sequence: CASSGGQLREKLFF. CDR3 sequence (DNA): TGTGCCAGCAGCGGTGGACAGTTGAGGGAAAAACTGTTTTTT.

This chain links TRBV4-1 with TRBJ1-6; 7 nucleotides match TRBD1. This CDR3 is built from 14 residues. Trimming took 1 base from V and 7 from J; bases not matched to a gene: 1. Germline lookup yields CDR1 MGHRA and CDR2 YSYEKL. CDR3 in DNA: TGCGCCAGCAGCCAAGTACAGGGGAATTCACCCCTCCACTTT. Translating it yields CASSQVQGNSPLHF.

This rearrangement joins TRBV27 to TRBJ2-3, with 10 positions matching TRBD1. The germline CDR1 and CDR2 sequences are MNHEY and SMNVEV (reference sequence). V gave up 5 bases and J gave up 6 bases; unmatched junction bases: 2. This CDR3 region has 13 residues. DNA of the CDR3: TGTGCCAGCAGTCCGGGACAGGGGGATACGCAGTATTTT. The encoded protein is CASSPGQGDTQYF.

This clone was counted a few times. This rearrangement joins TRBV2 to TRBJ1-2, with D possibly being TRBD1 (5 bases). Trimming shortened V by 3 bases and J by 6 bases, and 11 bases separated the two germline ends. The CDR3 contains 13 residues. Germline CDR1 and CDR2: SNHLY and FYNNEI. CDR3 residues: CASSEWAGNGYTF. The CDR3 coding sequence is TGTGCCAGCAGTGAGTGGGCAGGGAATGGCTACACCTTC.

The chain is built from TRBV4-1 and TRBJ2-5; D might be TRBD2 (6 bases). The CDR3 is 16 amino acids. The ends were cut back, 0 bases at V and 4 bases at J, with 15 bases in the middle. Germline V CDR1 and CDR2: MGHRA, YSYEKL. Here the CDR3 reads CASSQEPWRGRETQYF. The DNA for the CDR3 is TGCGCCAGCAGCCAAGAACCCTGGAGGGGCAGAGAGACCCAGTACTTC.